This T cell receptor beta chain derives from a study of blood T cell repertoires in COVID-19 (TCRdb year 2020). Notes on the research overall: The collaborator samples originated in the United States, Italy and Spain and spanned the acute and convalescent phases of COVID-19. The material from the prospective study consisted of cDNA or gDNA derived from T cells, B-cell-depleted T cells, or PBMCs. The dataset comprised deeply sampled blood TCRbeta repertoires from subjects exposed to, actively infected with, or recovered from COVID-19. The repertoires were released in a freely available public database intended as a resource for research on the immune response to SARS-CoV-2. Samples came from the ongoing ImmuneRACE study (first 160 participants) plus 1,254 subjects from 6 global collaborators. A de-identified subject ID, COVID-19 status, age in years and sex were almost always included in the sample metadata. Where available, HLA class I and class II types were taken from metadata supplied by the sample provider and were not determined by assay-based typing.

Each collaborating institution followed its own protocols to collect whole blood in K2EDTA tubes. For TCRbeta analysis, collaborators shipped samples as frozen whole blood, isolated PBMCs, or DNA extracted from either of those sample types. Remarks on this clone: Its antigen specificity is not known. There are no base qualities to consult, and no much larger clone falls within one base.

TCRbeta CDR3 regions were amplified from genomic DNA by means of the immunoSEQ Assay, a bias-controlled multiplex PCR. Concerning the study's data processing: The number of nucleated cells in each sample was estimated by amplification of reference gene primers within the assay. Sequence reads were collapsed and filtered to measure the absolute abundance of every unique TCRbeta CDR3 rearrangement. For each sample, productive Simpson clonality was calculated as the square root of Simpson's diversity index over productive rearrangements. TCRdb took over this immuneACCESS table, retaining in-frame rearrangements with V and J assigned. Such tables are incomplete; in checked studies, under half of the missing clones stem from an unresolved V gene, and the remainder is unexplained. The DNA was the basis for D and trimming; V, J and clone size are from that table. The sample includes about 220,000 clones, with 82% observed a single time. The ten most abundant clones make up 3.6% of the sample.

From its cysteine to its phenylalanine, the CDR3 spans 15 amino acids. CDR3 DNA only is kept here, 45 bases in frame from base 1. The germline V gene provides CDR1 SGHDT and CDR2 YYEEEE. V is cut back by 4 bases and J by 9 bases, with 10 bases in the junction unmatched. What the work shows at the level of the full study, not this receptor alone: How much clinical and demographic metadata was included differed by source and by participant, and the metadata was provided uncurated.

The receptor was isolated from a woman over 75 with acute or convalescent COVID-19. The sample comprised peripheral blood. This sequence uses TRBV5-6 and TRBJ1-6, with 7 central nucleotides matching TRBD1. The CDR3 protein is CASSLLGQDSSPLHF. In nucleotides, the sequence is TGTGCCAGCAGCCTACTCGGACAGGACTCTTCACCCCTCCACTTT.